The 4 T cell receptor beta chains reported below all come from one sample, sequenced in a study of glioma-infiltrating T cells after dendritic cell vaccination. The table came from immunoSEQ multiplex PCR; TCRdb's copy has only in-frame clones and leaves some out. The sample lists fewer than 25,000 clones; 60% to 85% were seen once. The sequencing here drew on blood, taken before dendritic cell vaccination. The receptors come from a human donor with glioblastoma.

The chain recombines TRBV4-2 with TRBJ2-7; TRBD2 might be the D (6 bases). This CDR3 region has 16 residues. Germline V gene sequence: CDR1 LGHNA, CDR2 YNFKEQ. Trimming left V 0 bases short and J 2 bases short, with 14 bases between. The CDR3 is CASSQERAGDTYEQYF. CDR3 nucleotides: TGTGCCAGCAGCCAAGAAAGAGCGGGCGATACCTACGAGCAGTACTTC.

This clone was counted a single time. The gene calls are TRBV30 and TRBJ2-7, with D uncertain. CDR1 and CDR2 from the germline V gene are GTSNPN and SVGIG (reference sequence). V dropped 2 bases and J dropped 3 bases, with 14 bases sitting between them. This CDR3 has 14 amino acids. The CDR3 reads CAWSTLGTDYEQYF. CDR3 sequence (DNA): TGTGCCTGGAGTACCCTGGGCACTGACTACGAGCAGTACTTC.

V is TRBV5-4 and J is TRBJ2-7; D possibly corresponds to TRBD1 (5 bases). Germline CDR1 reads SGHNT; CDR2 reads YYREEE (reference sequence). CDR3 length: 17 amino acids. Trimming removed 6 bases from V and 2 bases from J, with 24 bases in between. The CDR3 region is CASTDLSFATEPYEQYF. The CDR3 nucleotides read TGTGCCAGCACCGACCTTAGTTTCGCGACAGAGCCCTACGAGCAGTACTTC.

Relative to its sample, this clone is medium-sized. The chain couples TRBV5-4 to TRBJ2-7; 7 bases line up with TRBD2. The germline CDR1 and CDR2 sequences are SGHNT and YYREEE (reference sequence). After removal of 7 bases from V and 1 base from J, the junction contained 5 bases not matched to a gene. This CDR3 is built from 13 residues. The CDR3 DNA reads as TGTGCCAGCGCTAGCGGCATTTCCTACGAGCAGTACTTC. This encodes CASASGISYEQYF.